This entry lists 26 T cell receptor beta chains sequenced from one sample in a study of graft-versus-host responses after intestinal transplantation. TCRdb's table, derived via immunoSEQ multiplex PCR, lists solely in-frame clones and lacks some. Of about 98,000 clones in the sample, roughly 82% are singletons; the top ten hold almost 1.5%. The sequenced sample was PBMCs, obtained 255 days after intestinal transplant. The receptors shown here come from a human patient who received an intestinal transplant, so some T cells may come from the graft donor.

The chain links TRBV6-1 to TRBJ2-6; no reliable D call. The germline gives CDR1 MNHNS, CDR2 SASEGT. The CDR3 length is 13 residues. V was cut by 6 bases and J by 0 bases, with 3 bases left in between. Here the CDR3 DNA reads TGTGCCAGCAGGGACTCTGGGGCCAACGTCCTGACTTTC. It encodes CASRDSGANVLTF.

The chain recombines TRBV6-1 with TRBJ1-1, with 8 bases lining up with TRBD1. The CDR3 loop spans 17 amino acids. Germline CDR1 and CDR2: MNHNS and SASEGT. V gave up 2 bases and J gave up 1 base; unmatched junction bases: 9. CDR3 region: CASSETGTGIQNTEAFF. In nucleotides, the CDR3 is TGTGCCAGCAGTGAAACAGGGACAGGCATTCAGAACACTGAAGCTTTCTTT.

The V and J genes are TRBV19 and TRBJ1-1; D gene uncertain. The germline CDR1 and CDR2 sequences are LNHDA and SQIVND (reference sequence). V lost 3 bases, J lost 1 base, and 9 bases lay in between. The CDR3 is 14 residues long. CDR3 sequence: CASSMPAQNTEAFF. The CDR3 nucleotides are TGTGCCAGTAGTATGCCAGCTCAGAACACTGAAGCTTTCTTT.

The V gene is TRBV11-2, the J gene TRBJ1-5; D is undetermined. The CDR3 length is 14 residues. Looked up from germline, CDR1 is SGHAT and CDR2 is FQNNGV. V lost 5 bases, J lost 3 bases, and 11 bases lay in between. CDR3 sequence (DNA): TGTGCCAGCAGCCCTGACGGACCCAATCAGCCCCAGCATTTT. Translated: CASSPDGPNQPQHF.

The rearrangement joins TRBV28 to TRBJ2-6; D unresolved. V was pared by 6 bases and J by 0 bases, with 18 bases between. CDR1 MDHEN and CDR2 SYDVKM come from the germline V gene. There are 18 residues in the CDR3. The CDR3, as DNA: TGTGCCAGCAGACCATTGTTAGGTGTGGCCTCTGGGGCCAACGTCCTGACTTTC. Protein: CASRPLLGVASGANVLTF.

The chain carries TRBV6-1 and TRBJ2-5, with TRBD1 as a possible D gene (6 bases). Germline CDR1 MNHNS, CDR2 SASEGT. The germline V and J ends were trimmed by 0 bases and 2 bases, with 10 bases remaining between them. CDR3 length equals 15 residues. Here the CDR3 reads CASSEAQGGQETQYF. The CDR3 nucleotides read TGTGCCAGCAGTGAAGCGCAAGGGGGTCAAGAGACCCAGTACTTC.

The V call is TRBV11-2, the J call TRBJ2-7; possible D gene TRBD2, 6 bases. This CDR3 is built from 14 residues. V lost 6 bases and J lost 4, with 16 bases in between. In germline, CDR1 is SGHAT, CDR2 FQNNGV. The CDR3 DNA is TGTGCCAGCAGAATAGTGGGGGGAATTTACGAGCAGTACTTC. This gives the protein CASRIVGGIYEQYF.

The V gene is TRBV9, the J gene TRBJ2-6; D might be TRBD1 or TRBD2, each matching 5 bases. This CDR3 contains 19 residues. Germline CDR1 and CDR2: SGDLS and YYNGEE. Between the trimmed V and J ends, which lost 4 bases and 0 bases, there was a span of 20 bases. CDR3 amino acids: CASSPGSTGPGSGANVLTF. Here the CDR3 DNA reads TGTGCCAGCAGCCCGGGGAGCACAGGCCCCGGCTCTGGGGCCAACGTCCTGACTTTC. The full variable domain, completed using reference TRBV9 and TRBJ2-6, is DSGVTQTPKHLITATGQRVTLRCSPRSGDLSVYWYQQSLDQGLQFLIQYYNGEERAKGNILERFSAQQFPDLHSELNLSSLELGDSALYFCASSPGSTGPGSGANVLTFGAGSRLTVL.

The V gene is TRBV28, the J gene TRBJ1-2; 7 positions match TRBD1. The CDR3 has 13 residues. Trimming removed 3 bases from V and 8 bases from J; junction bases left unmatched: 6. Germline V gene sequence: CDR1 MDHEN, CDR2 SYDVKM. Written as DNA, the CDR3 is TGTGCCAGCAGTTTGACAGGGCCGACGGGCTACACCTTC. It specifies CASSLTGPTGYTF.

The CDR3 loop reads CASSSGSNRNYGYTF. The CDR3 nucleotides are TGTGCCAGCAGCTCCGGTAGTAACCGTAACTATGGCTACACCTTC. The genes are TRBV7-9 and TRBJ1-2; D gene uncertain. The germline gives CDR1 SEHNR, CDR2 FQNEAQ (reference sequence). V was pared by 4 bases and J by 1 base, with 13 bases between. The CDR3 is 15 residues long.

The chain couples TRBV19 to TRBJ2-2; a weak D match, TRBD2 (5 bases). The V end lost 7 bases, the J end lost 6 bases, and 12 bases lay between the germline ends. Looked up from germline, CDR1 is LNHDA and CDR2 is SQIVND (reference sequence). The CDR3 sequence is 13 residues long. CDR3 nucleotide sequence: TGTGCCAGTAAACCTAGCCTAGCCGGGGAGCTGTTTTTT. Its translation: CASKPSLAGELFF.

V gene TRBV28 combines with J gene TRBJ1-5, with TRBD1 matching over 8 bases. This CDR3 comprises 16 residues. Germline V gene sequence: CDR1 MDHEN, CDR2 SYDVKM. Losses at the gene ends were 4 bases for V and 1 base for J; bases not matched to a gene: 6. This chain's CDR3 is CASSSSQGVSNQPQHF. The CDR3 DNA is TGTGCCAGCAGTTCCTCACAGGGGGTAAGCAATCAGCCCCAGCATTTT.

This chain joins TRBV2 and TRBJ1-5; D call uncertain. V lost 0 bases, J lost 3 bases, and 12 bases lay in between. Germline V gene sequence: CDR1 SNHLY, CDR2 FYNNEI. This CDR3 region has 16 residues. CDR3 coding DNA: TGTGCCAGCAGTGAAGCGCACAGCATTTACAATCAGCCCCAGCATTTT. Translation: CASSEAHSIYNQPQHF.

The chain couples TRBV19 to TRBJ1-3, with unresolved D. The V end lost 4 bases, the J end lost 4 bases, and 17 bases lay between the germline ends. Germline V lookup: CDR1 LNHDA, CDR2 SQIVND (reference sequence). The CDR3 length is 16 residues. The CDR3 loop reads CASSTSRRVAGNTIYF. The CDR3 coding sequence is TGTGCCAGTAGTACCTCGCGCAGAGTGGCCGGAAACACCATATATTTT. Based on the CDR3 plus reference TRBV19 and TRBJ1-3, the full variable domain is DGGITQSPKYLFRKEGQNVTLSCEQNLNHDAMYWYRQDPGQGLRLIYYSQIVNDFQKGDIAEGYSVSREKKESFPLTVTSAQKNPTAFYLCASSTSRRVAGNTIYFGEGSWLTVV.

This clone was counted only a few times. The chain links TRBV25-1 to TRBJ1-6; 10 bases align to TRBD1. CDR1 is MGHDK, CDR2 SYGVNS, per germline. The CDR3 contains 15 residues. Losses at the gene ends were 10 bases for V and 11 bases for J; bases not matched to a gene: 14. CDR3 protein: CATTVPGQGHAPLHF. The CDR3 bases are TGTGCCACCACCGTTCCGGGACAGGGGCATGCACCCCTCCACTTT.

The chain carries TRBV5-1 and TRBJ2-1, with 7 bases aligning to TRBD2. The J segment lost 5 bases and the V segment lost 2 bases, leaving 4 bases of the junction unmatched. The CDR3 is 14 amino acids. Germline loops: CDR1 SGHRS, CDR2 YFSETQ. In DNA form, the CDR3 reads TGCGCCAGCAGCTTAAGGACTAGGAACAATGAGCAGTTCTTC. It specifies CASSLRTRNNEQFF.

V and J are TRBV27 and TRBJ2-7; possibly TRBD1 for D (6 bases). This CDR3 comprises 15 residues. V lost 2 bases to trimming and J lost 6 bases, with 17 bases between them. Germline CDR1 is MNHEY and CDR2 is SMNVEV (reference sequence). The CDR3 DNA follows: TGTGCCAGCAGTTTACGCCAGGGGAACTTCGGCGAGCAGTACTTC. Translation: CASSLRQGNFGEQYF.

This chain uses TRBV28 with TRBJ2-4, with D unclear. The CDR3 length is 14 residues. Germline V CDR1 and CDR2: MDHEN, SYDVKM. V lost 6 bases and J lost 0, with 9 bases in between. As DNA, the CDR3 is TGTGCCAGCAGCTGGTACCCAGCCAAAAACATTCAGTACTTC. It codes for CASSWYPAKNIQYF.

This chain connects TRBV5-4 to TRBJ2-3; no definite D call. Germline V CDR1 and CDR2: SGHNT, YYREEE (reference sequence). The V end lost 4 bases, the J end lost 0 bases, and 9 bases lay between the germline ends. The length of the CDR3 is 14 residues. The CDR3 DNA reads as TGTGCCAGCAGCAGCGAGCCTAGCACAGATACGCAGTATTTT. Translating gives CASSSEPSTDTQYF.

V gene TRBV28 combines with J gene TRBJ2-7, with TRBD1 identical over 9 bases. This CDR3 region has 15 residues. Trimming at V came to 6 bases and at J to 4 bases, leaving 10 bases not matched to a gene. The germline V gene encodes CDR1 MDHEN and CDR2 SYDVKM. The CDR3 nucleotides are TGTGCCAGCAGGCTTACAGGGGGCAAGTCGTACGAGCAGTACTTC. This translates into CASRLTGGKSYEQYF.

The chain links TRBV6-6 to TRBJ1-5; perhaps TRBD1 as D (6 bases). The germline gives CDR1 MNHNY, CDR2 SVGAGI (reference sequence). This CDR3 spans 12 amino acids. The V gene lost 8 bases and the J gene lost 2 bases, with 7 bases spanning the gap. This chain's CDR3 is CASSGGNQPQHF. CDR3 sequence (DNA): TGTGCCAGCTCAGGGGGCAATCAGCCCCAGCATTTT.

The chain has TRBV19 and TRBJ1-4; maybe TRBD1 (5 bases). The CDR3 is made up of 16 amino acids. V gave up 5 bases and J gave up 6 bases, with 19 bases separating them. The germline gives CDR1 LNHDA, CDR2 SQIVND (reference sequence). CDR3 in amino acids: CASSPLTEKEDEKLFF. The CDR3, as DNA: TGTGCCAGTAGTCCGTTGACAGAAAAGGAGGATGAAAAACTGTTTTTT.

This chain's CDR3 is CASNGGGQGNTEAFF. The CDR3 nucleotides are TGTGCCAGCAACGGTGGGGGACAGGGGAACACTGAAGCTTTCTTT. The chain employs TRBV6-1 and TRBJ1-1; TRBD1 agrees at 9 bases. This CDR3 contains 15 residues. The V gene's germline CDR1 is MNHNS and CDR2 SASEGT. Trimming cost V 7 bases and J 1 base; bases outside gene matches: 7.

The rearrangement links TRBV7-2 to TRBJ1-1; D is unclear. Deletions cut 7 bases from V and 0 bases from J, with 15 bases between. The CDR3 consists of 15 residues. Germline lookup yields CDR1 SGHTA and CDR2 FQGNSA. The CDR3 DNA reads TGTGCCAGCACCGATGACGGCCTCATGAACACTGAAGCTTTCTTT. Translation: CASTDDGLMNTEAFF.

This clone was seen more than once but under ten times. In the same sample, other DNA sequences code for this CDR3. The chain combines TRBV5-1 with TRBJ1-4; no definite D call. This CDR3 contains 16 residues. The germline CDR1 and CDR2 sequences are SGHRS and YFSETQ. V dropped 4 bases and J dropped 0 bases, with 13 bases sitting between them. The CDR3 DNA sequence: TGCGCCAGCAGCCTGGGAGAGGGAGCAACTAATGAAAAACTGTTTTTT. This encodes CASSLGEGATNEKLFF.

The chain joins TRBV9 to TRBJ2-5, with a weak D call TRBD2 (6 bases). Per the germline V gene, CDR1 is SGDLS and CDR2 is YYNGEE. The CDR3 loop spans 15 amino acids. V dropped 0 bases and J dropped 4 bases, with 13 bases sitting between them. CDR3 residues: CASSVGSRGGETQYF. CDR3 coding DNA: TGTGCCAGCAGCGTAGGTTCAAGGGGAGGAGAGACCCAGTACTTC.